This TCR beta chain is from a study of OX40 agonist ivuxolimab in advanced cancers. About the study: Of mixed ages from about 20 to 90 and averaging 60 years, the group was around 78% male. One hepatocellular carcinoma and a couple of cutaneous melanoma patients partially responded.

Measured with immunoSEQ multiplex PCR; TCRdb has only the in-frame clones, and not every one. The sample carries tens of thousands of clones, roughly 90% recorded once. Findings of the study overall: Among the lowest levels of clonal expansion were found in partial responders at 0.1-3.0 mg/kg.

CDR1 is MNHEY and CDR2 is SVGAGI in the germline V gene. The CDR3 is 12 residues long. Trimming took off 0 bases at V and 7 bases at J, with 3 bases between the two ends. As to this clone: Antigen unknown.

The chain employs TRBV6-5 and TRBJ2-2; D not resolved. Sample: CD4+ or CD8+ T cells sorted from blood, taken in a trial of the OX40 agonist ivuxolimab. The sequence came from an adult with an advanced solid tumor such as melanoma, head and neck, liver or kidney cancer. CDR3 in DNA: TGTGCCAGCAGTTACTCGATCGGGGAGCTGTTTTTT. The encoded protein is CASSYSIGELFF.